The 25 T cell receptor beta chains below all came from one sample that was sequenced in a study of response to subunit inactivated influenza vaccine. TCRdb independently ran MiXCR on the RT-PCR reads; one entry per CDR3 protein. Of hundreds of thousands of distinct CDR3 sequences listed, about 10% are singletons. Material: PBMCs from blood, obtained on the day of vaccination. The origin of the receptors is a man aged 45-65 years who received an inactivated influenza vaccine.

The V gene is TRBV6-5, the J gene TRBJ2-7, with a tentative D call TRBD1 (5 bases). Trimming left V 0 bases short and J 6 bases short, with 15 bases between. CDR1 and CDR2 (germline): MNHEY, SVGAGI. The CDR3 length is 15 residues. The CDR3 sequence: CASSYSGATRGEQYF. DNA for the CDR3: TGTGCCAGCAGTTACTCGGGCGCCACAAGGGGCGAGCAGTACTTC.

This clonotype showed up just a few times. The genes are TRBV6-5 and TRBJ2-7; D not certain. The CDR3 contains 14 residues. CDR1 and CDR2 (germline): MNHEY, SVGAGI. The V gene lost 2 bases and the J gene lost 0 bases, with 8 bases spanning the gap. CDR3: CASSYRKGSYEQYF. CDR3 in DNA: TGTGCCAGCAGTTACCGCAAAGGCTCCTACGAGCAGTACTTC.

This clonotype was seen many times. J is TRBJ2-7 and V is TRBV7-2; 9 positions agree with TRBD2. The junction had 0 bases not matched to a gene; V was cut back by 0 bases and J by 0 bases. The length of the CDR3 is 15 residues. Germline CDR1 SGHTA, CDR2 FQGNSA. The CDR3 DNA follows: TGTGCCAGCAGCTTAGCTAGCGGGAGCTCCTACGAGCAGTACTTC. It translates to CASSLASGSSYEQYF.

The rearrangement joins TRBV4-2 to TRBJ1-3, with D unresolved. Germline V gives CDR1 LGHNA, CDR2 YNFKEQ. The CDR3 loop spans 15 amino acids. Trimming left V 4 bases short and J 5 bases short, with 15 bases between. This chain's CDR3 is CASSPLVDRRNTIYF. The CDR3 DNA follows: TGTGCCAGCAGCCCTCTTGTGGACCGGAGAAACACCATATATTTT.

This chain joins TRBV10-2 and TRBJ1-1, with 7 bases that match TRBD1. Unmatched junction bases numbered 7, after V lost 8 bases and J lost 4 bases. Germline V gene data show CDR1 as WSHSY and CDR2 as SAAADI. The CDR3 totals 13 residues. Here the CDR3 reads CASARQGVTEAFF. The CDR3 nucleotides are TGCGCCAGCGCCAGACAGGGTGTCACTGAAGCTTTCTTT.

The chain couples TRBV7-9 to TRBJ1-1, with D uncertain. V gave up 1 base and J gave up 1 base, with 4 bases separating them. CDR1 is SEHNR, CDR2 FQNEAQ, per germline (reference sequence). The CDR3 consists of 13 residues. This CDR3 is CASSLDKNTEAFF. The DNA of the CDR3 is TGTGCCAGCAGCTTAGATAAGAACACTGAAGCTTTCTTT.

J is TRBJ2-2 and V is TRBV20-1; maybe TRBD1 (6 bases). V lost 3 bases and J 1 base, leaving 9 bases between the germline ends. The CDR3 covers 14 residues. Germline CDR1 reads DFQATT; CDR2 reads SNEGSKA (reference sequence). CDR3 bases: TGCAGTGCTAGTGAAGGGGGGAACACCGGGGAGCTGTTTTTT. It yields the protein CSASEGGNTGELFF.

This clonotype was seen a handful of times. The chain links TRBV6-1 to TRBJ1-1, with a tentative D call TRBD1 (5 bases). Germline lookup yields CDR1 MNHNS and CDR2 SASEGT. The V and J ends lost 6 bases and 4 bases respectively, with 15 bases between them. This CDR3 comprises 14 residues. This CDR3 reads CASRLQWGSTEAFF. The CDR3 DNA reads as TGTGCCAGCAGACTACAGTGGGGGAGCACTGAAGCTTTCTTT.

This clonotype was observed a few times. This chain joins TRBV20-1 and TRBJ2-2; no reliable D call. V lost 7 bases and J 5 bases, leaving 14 bases between the germline ends. The CDR3 runs to 13 residues. CDR1 and CDR2 (germline): DFQATT, SNEGSKA (reference sequence). DNA of the CDR3: TGCAGTGGTCTAGATATAGGAACCGGGGAGCTGTTTTTT. Translating gives CSGLDIGTGELFF.

V gene TRBV14 combines with J gene TRBJ1-4; D gene unclear. CDR3 length: 13 residues. With 1 base removed from V and 7 bases from J, the gap between germline ends came to 7 bases. CDR1 and CDR2 (germline): SGHDN, FVKESK. DNA for the CDR3: TGTGCCAGCAGCCAAGGGGTTCTTGAAAAACTGTTTTTT. It yields the protein CASSQGVLEKLFF. The variable domain in full, with the rest retrieved from reference TRBV14 and TRBJ1-4, is EAGVTQFPSHSVIEKGQTVTLRCDPISGHDNLYWYRRVMGKEIKFLLHFVKESKQDESGMPNNRFLAERTGGTYSTLKVQPAELEDSGVYFCASSQGVLEKLFFGSGTQLSVL.

This clonotype was counted at least ten times. CDR3 sequence (DNA): TGTGCCACCAGTTTGGCAGGGGGCTACGAGCAGTACTTC. Protein sequence: CATSLAGGYEQYF. J is TRBJ2-7 and V is TRBV24-1; 7 bases fit TRBD1. CDR1 is KGHDR, CDR2 SFDVKD, per germline. With 6 bases clipped from V and 3 bases from J, the junction kept 4 bases outside the gene matches. CDR3 length equals 13 residues.

The chain carries TRBV12-3 or TRBV12-4 and TRBJ2-2; 9 bases are a match to TRBD1. This CDR3 region has 15 residues. The J segment lost 6 bases and the V segment lost 3 bases, leaving 5 bases of the junction unmatched. The CDR3 sequence is CASSFKDRGPGELFF. CDR3 DNA: TGTGCCAGCAGTTTTAAGGACAGGGGACCCGGGGAGCTGTTTTTT.

This clonotype was observed at least ten times. V gene TRBV5-1 combines with J gene TRBJ2-5, with a tentative D call TRBD1 (6 bases). With 6 bases removed from V and 1 base from J, the gap between germline ends came to 16 bases. This CDR3 region has 15 residues. CDR1 is SGHRS, CDR2 YFSETQ, per germline. Here the CDR3 DNA reads TGCGCCAGCACCATACTTGGGACACCCCAAGAGACCCAGTACTTC. It is translated as CASTILGTPQETQYF.

Notes on this clonotype: One end of the junction does not line up with germline, which may come from a read error. The CDR3 here is CASSLVRGARAKVLTF. The DNA of the CDR3 is TGTGCCAGCAGCTTAGTAAGGGGGGCGAGGGCCAAAGTCCTGACTTTC. The V gene is TRBV7-2, the J gene TRBJ2-6; the D gene could be TRBD1 or TRBD2 (6 bases each). The CDR3 is made up of 16 amino acids. Germline V gives CDR1 SGHTA, CDR2 FQGNSA.

This clonotype was recorded many times. The chain has TRBV5-1 and TRBJ1-4; TRBD1 might be the D (5 bases). Germline CDR1 is SGHRS and CDR2 is YFSETQ. There are 16 residues in the CDR3. The V and J ends lost 5 bases and 1 base respectively, with 15 bases between them. The CDR3 DNA follows: TGCGCCAGCAGACAGGCCTATCGGGGAACTAATGAAAAACTGTTTTTT. Protein product: CASRQAYRGTNEKLFF. Together with reference TRBV5-1 and TRBJ1-4, the CDR3 gives the full variable domain: KAGVTQTPRYLIKTRGQQVTLSCSPISGHRSVSWYQQTPGQGLQFLFEYFSETQRNKGNFPGRFSGRQFSNSRSEMNVSTLELGDSALYLCASRQAYRGTNEKLFFGSGTQLSVL.

The V call is TRBV2, the J call TRBJ2-3; the D gene is possibly TRBD1 (6 bases). CDR1 and CDR2 (germline): SNHLY, FYNNEI. V dropped 8 bases and J dropped 2 bases, with 11 bases sitting between them. The CDR3 spans 13 residues. DNA of the CDR3: TGTGCCAGCGAAGGGGGTTCCACAGATACGCAGTATTTT. This codes for CASEGGSTDTQYF.

J is TRBJ1-6 and V is TRBV7-9, with 11 bases lining up with TRBD1. With V trimmed by 5 bases and J by 2 bases, 5 bases remained unmatched. Per germline, CDR1 SEHNR and CDR2 FQNEAQ (reference sequence). The CDR3 totals 17 residues. The CDR3 is CASSRRDRGTYNSPLHF. The CDR3 DNA reads TGTGCCAGCAGCCGACGGGACAGGGGGACCTATAATTCACCCCTCCACTTT. The whole variable domain, filled in from reference TRBV7-9 and TRBJ1-6, reads DTGVSQNPRHKITKRGQNVTFRCDPISEHNRLYWYRQTLGQGPEFLTYFQNEAQLEKSRLLSDRFSAERPKGSFSTLEIQRTEQGDSAMYLCASSRRDRGTYNSPLHFGNGTRLTVT.

V usage is TRBV3-1 and J usage is TRBJ2-1; 12 nucleotides line up with TRBD2. The V segment lost 0 bases and the J segment 10 bases; nucleotides outside the gene matches: 7. This CDR3 has 16 residues. CDR1 is LGHDT and CDR2 is YNNKEL in the germline V gene (reference sequence). This CDR3 is CASSQDQLAGGGEQFF. CDR3 coding DNA: TGTGCCAGCAGCCAAGATCAACTAGCGGGAGGTGGGGAGCAGTTCTTC.

V and J are TRBV3-1 and TRBJ1-1; 7 nucleotides line up with TRBD1. Germline loops: CDR1 LGHDT, CDR2 YNNKEL (reference sequence). The CDR3 runs 14 residues. J gave up 0 bases and V 5 bases, and 3 bases lay outside the gene matches. This CDR3 is CASSKGQMNTEAFF. The CDR3 DNA follows: TGTGCCAGCAGCAAGGGACAGATGAACACTGAAGCTTTCTTT.

This clonotype was observed a single time. The chain couples TRBV7-2 to TRBJ2-3, with TRBD2 matching over 8 bases. Germline CDR1 reads SGHTA; CDR2 reads FQGNSA. The CDR3 has 15 residues. The V gene end was trimmed by 1 base and the J gene end by 6 bases; junction bases not matched to a gene: 6. The CDR3 sequence is CASSLVGGRRDTQYF. The CDR3 region has the DNA TGTGCCAGCAGCTTAGTTGGCGGGAGGCGGGATACGCAGTATTTT.

This clonotype was detected a few times. The V call is TRBV4-2, the J call TRBJ1-6; 9 nucleotides match TRBD1. The CDR3 spans 15 residues. V trimming: 2 bases; J trimming: 8 bases; junction bases outside the gene matches: 4. Per the germline V gene, CDR1 is LGHNA and CDR2 is YNFKEQ. CDR3: CASSQRDRADSPLHF. As DNA, the CDR3 is TGTGCCAGCAGCCAAAGGGACAGGGCGGATTCACCCCTCCACTTT.

The CDR3 loop is CASSSRVVHYNEQFF. DNA for the CDR3: TGTGCCAGCAGCTCCAGGGTCGTCCACTACAATGAGCAGTTCTTC. The rearrangement joins TRBV12-3 or TRBV12-4 to TRBJ2-1; the D gene is possibly TRBD1 (5 bases). Trimming removed 6 bases from V and 3 bases from J, with 15 bases in between. The CDR3 consists of 15 residues.

This clonotype showed up just a few times. V usage is TRBV10-2 and J usage is TRBJ1-6; 8 bases align to TRBD1. The CDR3 is made up of 17 amino acids. V shed 4 bases, J shed 7 bases, and the junction held 12 bases outside the gene matches. Germline V CDR1 and CDR2: WSHSY, SAAADI. This CDR3 is CASSGQGRQGWNSPLHF. In nucleotides, the CDR3 is TGCGCCAGCAGTGGCCAAGGTCGACAGGGGTGGAATTCACCCCTCCACTTT.

This clonotype was counted ten times or more. The chain links TRBV4-2 to TRBJ1-4, with a possible D match to TRBD1 (6 bases). Germline V gene data show CDR1 as LGHNA and CDR2 as YNFKEQ. V was shortened by 5 bases and J by 2 bases, with 9 bases between the two germline ends. CDR3 length: 14 residues. CDR3 DNA: TGTGCCAGCAGCGTACAGGGCACTAATGAAAAACTGTTTTTT. Its translation is CASSVQGTNEKLFF.

This clonotype was seen a handful of times. V usage is TRBV28 and J usage is TRBJ1-6; D remains ambiguous. With 1 base removed from V and 10 bases from J, the gap between germline ends came to 8 bases. The length of the CDR3 is 13 residues. Germline-derived CDR1 and CDR2 are MDHEN and SYDVKM. The CDR3 protein is CASSLLNGSPLHF. Here the CDR3 DNA reads TGTGCCAGCAGTTTATTAAACGGATCACCCCTCCACTTT. Filled out from reference TRBV28 and TRBJ1-6, the complete variable domain reads DVKVTQSSRYLVKRTGEKVFLECVQDMDHENMFWYRQDPGLGLRLIYFSYDVKMKEKGDIPEGYSVSREKKERFSLILESASTNQTSMYLCASSLLNGSPLHFGNGTRLTVT.